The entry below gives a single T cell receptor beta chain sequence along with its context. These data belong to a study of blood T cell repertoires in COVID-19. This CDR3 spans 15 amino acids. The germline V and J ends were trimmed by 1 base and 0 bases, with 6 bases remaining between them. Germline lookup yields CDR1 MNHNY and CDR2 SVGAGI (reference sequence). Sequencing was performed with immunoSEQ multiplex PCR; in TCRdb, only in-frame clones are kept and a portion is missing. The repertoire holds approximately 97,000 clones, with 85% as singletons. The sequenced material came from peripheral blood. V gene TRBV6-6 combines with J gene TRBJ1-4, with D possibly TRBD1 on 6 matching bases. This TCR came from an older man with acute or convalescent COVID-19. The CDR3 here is CASSYWTATNEKLFF. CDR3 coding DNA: TGTGCCAGCAGTTACTGGACAGCAACTAATGAAAAACTGTTTTTT.